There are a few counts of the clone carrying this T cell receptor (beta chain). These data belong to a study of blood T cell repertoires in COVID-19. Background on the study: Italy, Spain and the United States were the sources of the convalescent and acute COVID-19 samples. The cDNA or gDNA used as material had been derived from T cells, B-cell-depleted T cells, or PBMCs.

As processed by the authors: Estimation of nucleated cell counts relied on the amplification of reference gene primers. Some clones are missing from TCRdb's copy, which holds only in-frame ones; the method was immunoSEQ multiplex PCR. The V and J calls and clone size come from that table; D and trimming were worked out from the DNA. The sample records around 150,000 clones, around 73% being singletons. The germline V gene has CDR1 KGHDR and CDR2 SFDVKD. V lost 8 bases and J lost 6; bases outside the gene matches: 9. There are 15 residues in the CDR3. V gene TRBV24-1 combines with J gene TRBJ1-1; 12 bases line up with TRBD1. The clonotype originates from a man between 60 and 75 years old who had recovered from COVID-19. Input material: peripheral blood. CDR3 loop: CATTSGTGGVAEAFF. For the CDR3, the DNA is TGTGCCACCACCTCCGGGACAGGGGGCGTCGCTGAAGCTTTCTTT.